This section outlines one T cell receptor beta chain sequence together with its context. The sample originates from a study of blood T cell repertoires in COVID-19. Study context: The United States, Italy and Spain provided the acute and convalescent COVID-19 samples. Sources were T cells, B-cell-depleted T cells, or PBMCs; the material itself was cDNA or gDNA.

The CDR3 length is 15 residues. With 4 bases removed from V and 4 bases from J, the gap between germline ends came to 13 bases. Germline loops: CDR1 SEHNR, CDR2 FQNEAQ (reference sequence). Authors' methods: Researchers report that nucleated cell counts were estimated from reference gene primer amplification. Profiling relied on immunoSEQ multiplex PCR, and the TCRdb table lists in-frame clones only, not all of them. The V and J calls and clone size were taken over from that table, and D and trimming were inferred from the DNA. The table lists around 65,000 clones, around 85% of them singletons. V gene TRBV7-9 combines with J gene TRBJ1-4, with a tentative D call TRBD1 (6 bases). The specimen was peripheral blood. This receptor was taken from a man aged 70-80 years with acute or convalescent COVID-19. The CDR3 DNA reads as TGTGCCAGCAGCTCACAGGGTTTTGGTAATGAAAAACTGTTTTTT. Its protein is CASSSQGFGNEKLFF.